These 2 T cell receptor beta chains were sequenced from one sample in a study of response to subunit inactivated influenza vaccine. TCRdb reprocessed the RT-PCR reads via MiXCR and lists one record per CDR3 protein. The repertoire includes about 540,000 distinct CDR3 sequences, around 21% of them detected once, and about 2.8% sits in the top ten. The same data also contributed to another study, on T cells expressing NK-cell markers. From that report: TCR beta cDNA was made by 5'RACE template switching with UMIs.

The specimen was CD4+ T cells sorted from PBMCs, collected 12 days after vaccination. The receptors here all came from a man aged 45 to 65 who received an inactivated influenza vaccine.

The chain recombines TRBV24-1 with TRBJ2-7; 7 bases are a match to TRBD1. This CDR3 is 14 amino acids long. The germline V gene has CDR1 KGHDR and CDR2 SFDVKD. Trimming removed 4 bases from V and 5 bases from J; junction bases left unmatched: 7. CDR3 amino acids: CATSESGTAHEQYF. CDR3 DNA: TGTGCCACCAGTGAGTCCGGGACAGCGCACGAGCAGTACTTC.

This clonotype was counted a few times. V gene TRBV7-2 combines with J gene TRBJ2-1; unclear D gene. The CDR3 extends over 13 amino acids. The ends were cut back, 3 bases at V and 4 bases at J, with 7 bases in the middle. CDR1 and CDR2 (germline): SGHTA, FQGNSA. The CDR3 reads CASSFGPYNEQFF. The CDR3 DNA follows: TGTGCCAGCAGCTTCGGACCTTACAATGAGCAGTTCTTC.